This T cell receptor (beta chain) was sequenced in a study of shared clonotypes between healthy human individuals. A word on this clone: What it binds is unknown.

Points from the study as a whole: Although depth was large, rarefaction showed that sequencing of the sorted subsets was incomplete. Sharing across several donors was seen in roughly 5.2% of naive CD4 clonotypes.

A deep-level run was used for the assay. Per the original data handling: Filtering differed, since immunoSEQ gave only junction sequences and no quality scores. Libraries were prepared by immunoSEQ multiplex PCR; TCRdb keeps only in-frame clonotypes and omits some of them. V, J and clone size are those of that table, while D and trimming were read from the DNA. The table has approximately 1,500,000 clones, more than 95% seen once. The receptor's source is a man younger than 40 in good health. The source material was naive CD4+ T cells sorted from blood. Subset indicated: CD45RA+ positively selected.

As DNA, the CDR3 is TGCGCCAGCAGCTTGGTGGGCCAGGGGGCTTTCTTT. Residues: CASSLVGQGAFF. The rearrangement links TRBV5-1 to TRBJ1-1; perhaps TRBD1 as D (6 bases). Germline lookup yields CDR1 SGHRS and CDR2 YFSETQ. Trimming took off 0 bases at V and 11 bases at J, with 11 bases between the two ends. The CDR3 contains 12 residues. Full variable domain (rest looked up from reference TRBV5-1 and TRBJ1-1): KAGVTQTPRYLIKTRGQQVTLSCSPISGHRSVSWYQQTPGQGLQFLFEYFSETQRNKGNFPGRFSGRQFSNSRSEMNVSTLELGDSALYLCASSLVGQGAFFGQGTRLTVV.